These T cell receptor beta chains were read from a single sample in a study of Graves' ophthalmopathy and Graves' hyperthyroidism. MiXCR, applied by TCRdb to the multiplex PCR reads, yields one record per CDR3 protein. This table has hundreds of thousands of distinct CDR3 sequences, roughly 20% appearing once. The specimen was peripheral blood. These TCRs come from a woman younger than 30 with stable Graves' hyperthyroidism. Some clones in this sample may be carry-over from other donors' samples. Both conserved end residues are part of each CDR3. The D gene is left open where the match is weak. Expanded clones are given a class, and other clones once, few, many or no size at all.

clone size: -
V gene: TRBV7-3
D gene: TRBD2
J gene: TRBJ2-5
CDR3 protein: CASSLISGRAVETQYF
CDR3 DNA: TGTGCCAGCAGCCTAATTAGCGGGAGGGCCGTGGAGACCCAGTACTTC

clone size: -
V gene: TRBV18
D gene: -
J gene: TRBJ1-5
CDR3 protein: CASSPDKSSNQPQHF
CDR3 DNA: TGTGCCAGCTCCCCTGACAAATCGAGCAATCAGCCCCAGCATTTT

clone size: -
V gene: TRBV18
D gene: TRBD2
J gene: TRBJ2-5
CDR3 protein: CASSLAGPTQETQYF
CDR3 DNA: TGTGCCAGCTCACTAGCGGGGCCGACTCAAGAGACCCAGTACTTC

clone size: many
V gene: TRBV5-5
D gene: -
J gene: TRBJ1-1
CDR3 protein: CASLVDTIIFAEAFF
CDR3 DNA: TGTGCCAGCCTCGTGGACACTATAATATTCGCTGAAGCTTTCTTT

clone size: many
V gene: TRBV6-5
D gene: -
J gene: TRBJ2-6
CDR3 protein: CASSYAYTGANVLTF
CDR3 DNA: TGTGCCAGCAGTTACGCGTATACTGGGGCCAACGTCCTGACTTTC

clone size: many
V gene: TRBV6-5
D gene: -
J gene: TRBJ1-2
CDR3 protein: CASSSPTAPYGYTF
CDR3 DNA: TGTGCCAGCAGTTCCCCAACAGCGCCCTATGGCTACACCTTC

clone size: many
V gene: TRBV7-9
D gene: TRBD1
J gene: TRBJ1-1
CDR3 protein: CASSHRGMNTEAFF
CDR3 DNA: TGTGCCAGCAGTCACAGGGGAATGAACACTGAAGCTTTCTTT

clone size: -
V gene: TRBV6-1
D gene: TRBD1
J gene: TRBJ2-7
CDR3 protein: CASSEAGTGFHEQYF
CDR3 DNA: TGTGCCAGCAGTGAAGCCGGGACAGGGTTTCACGAGCAGTACTTC

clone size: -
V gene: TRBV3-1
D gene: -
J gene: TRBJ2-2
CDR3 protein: CASSQEVGAGELFF
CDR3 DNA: TGTGCCAGCAGCCAAGAGGTCGGCGCGGGGGAGCTGTTTTTT

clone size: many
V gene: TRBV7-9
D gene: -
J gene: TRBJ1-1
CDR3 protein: CASSSRGGPNTEAFF
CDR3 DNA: TGTGCCAGCAGCTCCCGGGGTGGCCCGAACACTGAAGCTTTCTTT

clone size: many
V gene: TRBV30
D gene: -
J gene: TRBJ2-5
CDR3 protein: CAWSVGGKETQYF
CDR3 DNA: TGTGCCTGGAGTGTAGGTGGGAAAGAGACCCAGTACTTC

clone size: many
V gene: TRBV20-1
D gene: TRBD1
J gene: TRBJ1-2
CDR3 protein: CSARRQGLHGYTF
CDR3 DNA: TGCAGTGCCAGGCGACAGGGTTTGCATGGCTACACCTTC

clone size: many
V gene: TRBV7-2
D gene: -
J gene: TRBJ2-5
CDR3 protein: CASSSLGTQKETQYF
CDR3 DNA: TGTGCCAGCAGCTCACTCGGGACTCAAAAAGAGACCCAGTACTTC

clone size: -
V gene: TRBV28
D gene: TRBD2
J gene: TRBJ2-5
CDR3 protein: CASASGNQETQYF
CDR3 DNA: TGTGCCAGTGCTAGCGGTAACCAAGAGACCCAGTACTTC

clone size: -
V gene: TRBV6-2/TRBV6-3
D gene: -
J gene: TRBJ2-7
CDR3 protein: CASSYSLTELYEQYF
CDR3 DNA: TGTGCCAGCAGTTACTCGTTGACGGAACTCTACGAGCAGTACTTC

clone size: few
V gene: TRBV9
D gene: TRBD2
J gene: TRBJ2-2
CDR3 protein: CASSVSGSANTGELFF
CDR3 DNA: TGTGCCAGCAGCGTCAGCGGGAGCGCGAACACCGGGGAGCTGTTTTTT

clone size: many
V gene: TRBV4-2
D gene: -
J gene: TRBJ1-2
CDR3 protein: CASSQVEQNYGYTF
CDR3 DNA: TGTGCCAGCAGCCAAGTGGAGCAGAACTATGGCTACACCTTC

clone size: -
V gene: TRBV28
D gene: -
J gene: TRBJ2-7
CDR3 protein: CAIGAVQGYDQYF
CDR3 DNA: TGTGCCATAGGGGCGGTACAGGGTTACGATCAGTACTTC

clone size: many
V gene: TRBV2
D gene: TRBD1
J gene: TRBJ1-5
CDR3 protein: CATTRDRDQPQHF
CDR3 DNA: TGTGCCACCACCCGGGACAGGGATCAGCCCCAGCATTTT

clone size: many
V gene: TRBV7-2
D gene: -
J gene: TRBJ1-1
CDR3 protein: CASSLFGLGTEAFF
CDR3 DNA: TGTGCCAGCAGCCTTTTCGGCCTGGGCACTGAAGCTTTCTTT

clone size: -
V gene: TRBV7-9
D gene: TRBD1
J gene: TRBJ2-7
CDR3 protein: CASSFRTGGAYEQYF
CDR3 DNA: TGTGCCAGCAGCTTCCGGACAGGGGGGGCCTACGAGCAGTACTTC

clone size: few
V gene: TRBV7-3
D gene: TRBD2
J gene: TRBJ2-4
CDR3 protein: CASSLDGTSPNIQYF
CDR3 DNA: TGTGCCAGCAGCTTAGACGGGACTAGTCCAAACATTCAGTACTTC

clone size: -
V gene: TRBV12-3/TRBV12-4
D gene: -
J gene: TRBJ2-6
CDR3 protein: CASDANDGANVLTF
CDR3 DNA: TGTGCCAGCGACGCGAACGATGGGGCCAACGTCCTGACTTTC

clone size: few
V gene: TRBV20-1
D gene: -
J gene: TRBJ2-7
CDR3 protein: CSARGGASWEQYF
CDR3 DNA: TGCAGTGCTAGAGGGGGGGCTTCTTGGGAGCAGTACTTC

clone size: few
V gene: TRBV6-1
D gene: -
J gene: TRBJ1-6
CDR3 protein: CASTPRPDNSPLHF
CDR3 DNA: TGTGCCAGCACCCCCCGGCCAGACAATTCACCCCTCCACTTT

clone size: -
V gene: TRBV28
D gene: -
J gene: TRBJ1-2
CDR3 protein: CASTVGYGYTF
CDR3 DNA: TGTGCCAGCACCGTTGGGTATGGCTACACCTTC

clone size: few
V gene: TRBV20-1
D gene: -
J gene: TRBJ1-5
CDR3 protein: CSAKQGSFEQPQHF
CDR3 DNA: TGCAGTGCCAAGCAAGGGTCTTTCGAACAGCCCCAGCATTTT

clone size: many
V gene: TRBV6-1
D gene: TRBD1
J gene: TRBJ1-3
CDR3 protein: CASKGARNTIYF
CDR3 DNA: TGTGCCTCTAAGGGGGCTAGAAACACCATATATTTT

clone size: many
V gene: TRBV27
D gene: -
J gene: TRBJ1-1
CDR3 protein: CASRGRTTWEAFF
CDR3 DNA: TGTGCCAGCAGAGGACGGACTACTTGGGAAGCTTTCTTT

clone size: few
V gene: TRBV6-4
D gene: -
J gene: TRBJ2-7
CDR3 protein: CASGGGQGKTSGDPYEQYF
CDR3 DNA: TGTGCCAGCGGGGGGGGACAGGGGAAGACTAGCGGGGACCCCTACGAGCAGTACTTC

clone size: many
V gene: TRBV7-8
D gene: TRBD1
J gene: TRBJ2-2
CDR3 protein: CASSLYDRGRGTGELFF
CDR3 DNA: TGTGCCAGCAGCTTATATGACAGGGGGCGTGGCACCGGGGAGCTGTTTTTT

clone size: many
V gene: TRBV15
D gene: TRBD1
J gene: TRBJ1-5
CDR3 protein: CATSSSREQGALVQPQHF
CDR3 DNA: TGTGCCACCAGCAGTTCTCGGGAGCAGGGGGCGCTGGTTCAGCCCCAGCATTTT

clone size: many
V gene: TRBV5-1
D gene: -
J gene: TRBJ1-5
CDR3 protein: CASSVTPNQPQHF
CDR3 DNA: TGCGCCAGCAGCGTGACACCCAATCAGCCCCAGCATTTT